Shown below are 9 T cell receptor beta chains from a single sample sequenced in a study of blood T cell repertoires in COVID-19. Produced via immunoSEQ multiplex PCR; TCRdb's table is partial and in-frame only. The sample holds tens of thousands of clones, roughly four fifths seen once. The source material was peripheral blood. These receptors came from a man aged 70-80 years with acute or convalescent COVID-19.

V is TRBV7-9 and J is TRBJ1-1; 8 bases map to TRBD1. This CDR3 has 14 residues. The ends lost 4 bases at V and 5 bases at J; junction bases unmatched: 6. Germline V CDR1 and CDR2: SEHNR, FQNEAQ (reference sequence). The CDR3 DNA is TGTGCCAGCAGCTCAAGGACAGGGATTACTGAAGCTTTCTTT. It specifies CASSSRTGITEAFF. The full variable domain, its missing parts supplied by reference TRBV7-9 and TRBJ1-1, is DTGVSQNPRHKITKRGQNVTFRCDPISEHNRLYWYRQTLGQGPEFLTYFQNEAQLEKSRLLSDRFSAERPKGSFSTLEIQRTEQGDSAMYLCASSSRTGITEAFFGQGTRLTVV.

Written as DNA, the CDR3 is TGTGCCAGCAGCCAAGTGAGGAGCTCCTACGAGCAGTACTTC. This translates into CASSQVRSSYEQYF. V is TRBV3-1 (or the pseudogene TRBV3-2) and J is TRBJ2-7; D gene unclear. Per germline, CDR1 LGHDT and CDR2 YNNKEL (reference sequence). CDR3 length: 14 residues. Trimming took off 1 base at V and 0 bases at J, with 7 bases between the two ends.

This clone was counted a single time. The CDR3 here is CSGLGASGGVEQFF. The CDR3 DNA is TGCAGCGGCTTAGGGGCTAGCGGAGGGGTTGAGCAGTTCTTC. V and J are TRBV29-1 and TRBJ2-1, with TRBD2 matching 7 bases. V gave up 7 bases and J gave up 9 bases; unmatched junction bases: 15. This CDR3 region has 14 residues. Per germline, CDR1 SQVTM and CDR2 ANQGSEA.

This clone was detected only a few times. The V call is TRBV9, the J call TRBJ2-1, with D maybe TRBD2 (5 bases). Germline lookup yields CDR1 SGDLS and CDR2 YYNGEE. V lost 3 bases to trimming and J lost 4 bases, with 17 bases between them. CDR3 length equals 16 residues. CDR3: CASSARWGVEYNEQFF. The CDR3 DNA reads TGTGCCAGCAGCGCACGTTGGGGAGTGGAATACAATGAGCAGTTCTTC.

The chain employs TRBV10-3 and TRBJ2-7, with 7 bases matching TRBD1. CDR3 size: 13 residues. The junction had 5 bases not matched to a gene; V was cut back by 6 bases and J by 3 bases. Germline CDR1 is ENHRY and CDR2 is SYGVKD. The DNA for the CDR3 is TGTGCCATCAGCTCGACAGGGAACTACGAGCAGTACTTC. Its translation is CAISSTGNYEQYF.

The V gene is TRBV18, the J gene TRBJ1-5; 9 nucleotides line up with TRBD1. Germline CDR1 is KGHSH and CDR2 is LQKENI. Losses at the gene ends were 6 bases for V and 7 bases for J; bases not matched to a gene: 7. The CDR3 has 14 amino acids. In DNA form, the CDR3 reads TGTGCCAGCTCCTCCGACAGGGGGGGACAGCCCCAGCATTTT. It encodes CASSSDRGGQPQHF.

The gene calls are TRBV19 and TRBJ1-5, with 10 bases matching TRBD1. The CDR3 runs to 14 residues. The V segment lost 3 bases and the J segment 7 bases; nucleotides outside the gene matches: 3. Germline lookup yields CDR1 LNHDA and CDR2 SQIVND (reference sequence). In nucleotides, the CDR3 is TGTGCCAGTAGTATGGGACAGGGGATGCAGCCCCAGCATTTT. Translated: CASSMGQGMQPQHF.

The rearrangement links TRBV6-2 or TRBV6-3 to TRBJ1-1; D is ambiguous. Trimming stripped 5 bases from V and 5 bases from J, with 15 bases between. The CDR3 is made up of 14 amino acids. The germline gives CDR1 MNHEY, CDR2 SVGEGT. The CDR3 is CASSNVTPGTEAFF. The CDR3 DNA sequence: TGTGCCAGCAGTAACGTCACCCCCGGTACTGAAGCTTTCTTT.

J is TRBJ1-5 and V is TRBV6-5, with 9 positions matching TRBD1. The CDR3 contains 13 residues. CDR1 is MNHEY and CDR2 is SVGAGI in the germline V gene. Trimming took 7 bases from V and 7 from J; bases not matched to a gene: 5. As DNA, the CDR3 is TGTGCCAGCACCTCAGGGACAGGGCAGCCCCAGCATTTT. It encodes CASTSGTGQPQHF.